This entry concerns a single T cell receptor beta chain. These data originate in a study of shared T cell receptors in the human thymus. The CDR3 totals 15 residues. Germline CDR1 and CDR2: MNHNS and SASEGT. V lost 3 bases to trimming and J lost 0 bases, with 12 bases between them. Clones were read by immunoSEQ multiplex PCR, and TCRdb kept only the in-frame ones, dropping some. The data show about 730,000 clones, with 80% to 90% seen just once and 0.0095% to 0.013% held by the top ten. A further study also used this sample, focusing on human thymus T cells. That report adds: Resections were taken during corrective heart surgery, and the thymus tissue came from these. Related work found strong thymic repertoire overlap between unrelated individuals.

The genes are TRBV6-1 and TRBJ2-7; a possible D gene is TRBD1 (5 bases). This clonotype originated in a girl under three years old with a congenital heart defect. The sequencing sample was made of thymocytes. CDR3 sequence: CASSESQGSSYEQYF. The CDR3 nucleotides are TGTGCCAGCAGTGAGTCCCAGGGCAGCTCCTACGAGCAGTACTTC.